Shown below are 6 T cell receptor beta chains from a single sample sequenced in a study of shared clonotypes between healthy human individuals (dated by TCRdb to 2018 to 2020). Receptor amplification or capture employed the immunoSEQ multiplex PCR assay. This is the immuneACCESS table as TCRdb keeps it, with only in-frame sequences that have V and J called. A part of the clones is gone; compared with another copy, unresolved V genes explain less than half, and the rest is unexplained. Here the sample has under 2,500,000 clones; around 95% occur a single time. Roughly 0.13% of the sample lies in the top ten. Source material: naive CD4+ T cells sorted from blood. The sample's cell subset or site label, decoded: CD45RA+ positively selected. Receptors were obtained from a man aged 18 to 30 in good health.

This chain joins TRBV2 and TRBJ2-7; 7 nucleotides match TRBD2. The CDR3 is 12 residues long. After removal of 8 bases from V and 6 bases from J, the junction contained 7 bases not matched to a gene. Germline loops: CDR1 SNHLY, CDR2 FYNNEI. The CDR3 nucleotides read TGTGCCAGCGGCTCGGGAGGCAGCGAGCAGTACTTC. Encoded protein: CASGSGGSEQYF. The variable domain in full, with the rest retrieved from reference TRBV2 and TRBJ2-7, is EPEVTQTPSHQVTQMGQEVILRCVPISNHLYFYWYRQILGQKVEFLVSFYNNEISEKSEIFDDQFSVERPDGSNFTLKIRSTKLEDSAMYFCASGSGGSEQYFGPGTRLTVT.

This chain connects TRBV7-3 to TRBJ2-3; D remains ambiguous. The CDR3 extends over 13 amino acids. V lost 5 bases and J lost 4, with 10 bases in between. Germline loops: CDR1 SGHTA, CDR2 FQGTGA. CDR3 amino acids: CASSPGKADTQYF. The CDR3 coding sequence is TGTGCCAGCAGCCCTGGGAAGGCAGATACGCAGTATTTT.

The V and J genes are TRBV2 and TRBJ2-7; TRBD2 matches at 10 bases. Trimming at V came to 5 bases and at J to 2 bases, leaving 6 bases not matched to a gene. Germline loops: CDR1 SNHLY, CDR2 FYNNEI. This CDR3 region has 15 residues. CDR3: CASSLERGGPYEQYF. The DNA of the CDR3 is TGTGCCAGCAGTTTAGAGCGGGGGGGTCCCTACGAGCAGTACTTC.

The DNA for the CDR3 is TGTGCCAGCAGCCCCGGACAGGGACGAACTGGAAACACCATATATTTT. Protein product: CASSPGQGRTGNTIYF. The chain joins TRBV5-4 to TRBJ1-3; 8 nucleotides line up with TRBD1. This CDR3 spans 16 amino acids. Per germline, CDR1 SGHNT and CDR2 YYREEE (reference sequence). Trimming cost V 4 bases and J 2 bases; bases outside gene matches: 8.

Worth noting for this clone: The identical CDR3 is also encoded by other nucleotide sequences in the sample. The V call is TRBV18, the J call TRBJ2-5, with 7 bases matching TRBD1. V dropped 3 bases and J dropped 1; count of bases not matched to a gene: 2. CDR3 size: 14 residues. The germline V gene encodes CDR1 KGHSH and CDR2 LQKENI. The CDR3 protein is CASSPRDSQETQYF. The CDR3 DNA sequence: TGTGCCAGCTCACCTAGGGACAGCCAAGAGACCCAGTACTTC.

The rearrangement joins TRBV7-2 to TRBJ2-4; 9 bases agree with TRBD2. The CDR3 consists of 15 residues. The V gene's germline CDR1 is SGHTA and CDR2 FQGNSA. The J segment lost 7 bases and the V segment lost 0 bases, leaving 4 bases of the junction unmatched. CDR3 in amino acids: CASSLASGRFNIQYF. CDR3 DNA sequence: TGTGCCAGCAGCTTAGCAAGCGGGAGGTTTAACATTCAGTACTTC.